The rows below give T cell receptor beta chains drawn from one sample of a study of blood T cell repertoires in COVID-19. TCRdb's copy holds only in-frame clones and misses some; the assay was immunoSEQ multiplex PCR. The repertoire has almost 200,000 clones, approximately 86% of them found once; the top ten carry around 1%. The sequencing sample was made of peripheral blood. These receptor sequences come from a man in his fifties or sixties with COVID-19, enrolled during active disease. Each CDR3 is given with its conserved first and last residue. The order of the fields is D gene, clone size, J gene, V gene, CDR3 protein, CDR3 DNA. The D gene is left open where the match is weak. For some rows the clone size is stated as once, few or many, or as a class when expanded; others skip it.

D: -
size: -
J: TRBJ1-2
V: TRBV25-1
CDR3: CASSEENYGYTF
DNA: TGTGCCAGCAGTGAAGAGAACTATGGCTACACCTTC

D: -
size: -
J: TRBJ2-7
V: TRBV14
CDR3: CASSLLSYEQYF
DNA: TGTGCCAGCAGCCTGCTATCCTACGAGCAGTACTTC

D: TRBD1
size: -
J: TRBJ1-6
V: TRBV29-1
CDR3: CSVGTVGSPLHF
DNA: TGCAGCGTAGGGACAGTGGGATCACCCCTCCACTTT

D: -
size: -
J: TRBJ2-1
V: TRBV4-1
CDR3: CASSRTGTGQFF
DNA: TGCGCCAGCAGCCGGACTGGTACGGGGCAGTTCTTC

D: -
size: -
J: TRBJ2-7
V: TRBV5-1
CDR3: CASSFAPGEEQYF
DNA: TGCGCCAGCAGCTTCGCGCCGGGAGAAGAGCAGTACTTC

D: -
size: -
J: TRBJ2-7
V: TRBV6-2/TRBV6-3
CDR3: CASSFRTATYEQYF
DNA: TGTGCCAGCAGTTTCCGGACAGCCACCTACGAGCAGTACTTC

D: -
size: -
J: TRBJ1-1
V: TRBV3-1/TRBV3-2
CDR3: CASSQDPTDGNTEAFF
DNA: TGTGCCAGCAGCCAAGATCCTACCGATGGGAACACTGAAGCTTTCTTT

D: TRBD1
size: -
J: TRBJ1-3
V: TRBV2
CDR3: CASSRTGGNTIYF
DNA: TGTGCCAGCAGTCGGACAGGGGGAAACACCATATATTTT

D: -
size: -
J: TRBJ1-1
V: TRBV7-9
CDR3: CASREYTEAFF
DNA: TGTGCCAGCAGGGAGTACACTGAAGCTTTCTTT

D: -
size: -
J: TRBJ1-1
V: TRBV11-3
CDR3: CASSLARNTEAFF
DNA: TGTGCCAGCAGCTTAGCCAGAAACACTGAAGCTTTCTTT

D: -
size: -
J: TRBJ1-5
V: TRBV2
CDR3: CASSENRENQPQHF
DNA: TGTGCCAGCAGTGAGAATCGCGAAAATCAGCCCCAGCATTTT

D: TRBD1
size: -
J: TRBJ1-6
V: TRBV9
CDR3: CASSARQGSNSPLHF
DNA: TGTGCCAGCAGCGCAAGACAGGGTAGTAATTCACCCCTCCACTTT

D: -
size: -
J: TRBJ2-1
V: TRBV5-1
CDR3: CASSLGAGNFNEQFF
DNA: TGCGCCAGCAGCTTGGGCGCGGGAAATTTCAATGAGCAGTTCTTC

D: TRBD1
size: -
J: TRBJ1-1
V: TRBV29-1
CDR3: CSSRGVDTEAFF
DNA: TGCAGCTCCAGGGGGGTTGACACTGAAGCTTTCTTT

D: TRBD2
size: once
J: TRBJ2-1
V: TRBV4-2
CDR3: CASSQELAGDVDEQFF
DNA: TGTGCCAGCAGCCAAGAACTAGCGGGAGATGTGGATGAGCAGTTCTTC

D: -
size: -
J: TRBJ1-2
V: TRBV10-3
CDR3: CAISPRTANYGYTF
DNA: TGTGCCATCAGTCCCCGGACAGCGAACTATGGCTACACCTTC

D: TRBD1
size: -
J: TRBJ1-1
V: TRBV7-9
CDR3: CASSFPGQHTEAFF
DNA: TGTGCCAGCAGCTTCCCGGGACAGCACACTGAAGCTTTCTTT

D: TRBD1
size: -
J: TRBJ2-7
V: TRBV27
CDR3: CASSLDRGVPGEQYF
DNA: TGTGCCAGCAGTTTGGACAGGGGAGTTCCGGGCGAGCAGTACTTC

D: -
size: few
J: TRBJ2-7
V: TRBV28
CDR3: CASGEQGPLGEQYF
DNA: TGTGCCAGCGGGGAACAGGGCCCCCTGGGGGAGCAGTACTTC

D: -
size: -
J: TRBJ1-5
V: TRBV4-2
CDR3: CASSPGRAQRDQPQHF
DNA: TGTGCCAGCAGCCCGGGACGGGCTCAGCGGGATCAGCCCCAGCATTTT

D: -
size: -
J: TRBJ2-1
V: TRBV29-1
CDR3: CSVSDRGPYNEQFF
DNA: TGCAGCGTTTCGGACAGAGGTCCCTACAATGAGCAGTTCTTC

D: -
size: -
J: TRBJ2-4
V: TRBV6-2/TRBV6-3
CDR3: CASSPMRSGAKNIQYF
DNA: TGTGCCAGCAGCCCCATGAGGAGCGGGGCCAAAAACATTCAGTACTTC

D: -
size: -
J: TRBJ1-5
V: TRBV2
CDR3: CASSEGAVLAVQPQHF
DNA: TGTGCCAGCAGTGAAGGGGCAGTTCTAGCAGTGCAGCCCCAGCATTTT

D: TRBD1
size: -
J: TRBJ1-2
V: TRBV5-1
CDR3: CASSLQGIDYGYTF
DNA: TGCGCCAGCAGCTTACAGGGGATAGACTATGGCTACACCTTC

D: -
size: -
J: TRBJ1-4
V: TRBV7-2
CDR3: CASSLVGARGEKLFF
DNA: TGTGCCAGCAGCTTAGTGGGGGCGAGGGGTGAAAAACTGTTTTTT

D: -
size: -
J: TRBJ1-2
V: TRBV5-1
CDR3: CASRVDSNYGYTF
DNA: TGCGCCAGCAGAGTTGACAGCAACTATGGCTACACCTTC

D: -
size: once
J: TRBJ2-1
V: TRBV15
CDR3: CATSIPGTASEQFF
DNA: TGTGCCACCAGCATCCCGGGGACTGCCAGTGAGCAGTTCTTC

D: TRBD1
size: -
J: TRBJ1-5
V: TRBV25-1
CDR3: CASSETGAAQPQHF
DNA: TGTGCCAGCAGTGAAACAGGGGCGGCTCAGCCCCAGCATTTT

D: -
size: -
J: TRBJ2-5
V: TRBV6-5
CDR3: CASSPTSMETQYF
DNA: TGTGCCAGCAGTCCGACTAGTATGGAGACCCAGTACTTC

D: TRBD2
size: -
J: TRBJ2-7
V: TRBV10-1
CDR3: CARVLAGGPGEQYF
DNA: TGCGCCAGGGTACTAGCGGGAGGGCCCGGCGAGCAGTACTTC

D: -
size: few
J: TRBJ2-1
V: TRBV6-5
CDR3: CASSYGLAYNEQFF
DNA: TGTGCCAGCAGTTACGGATTAGCTTACAATGAGCAGTTCTTC

D: -
size: -
J: TRBJ1-5
V: TRBV3-1/TRBV3-2
CDR3: CASSRREANQPQHF
DNA: TGTGCCAGCAGCCGCCGTGAGGCCAATCAGCCCCAGCATTTT

D: -
size: few
J: TRBJ1-1
V: TRBV7-8
CDR3: CASSLAAGVNTEAFF
DNA: TGTGCCAGCAGCTTAGCGGCAGGGGTGAACACTGAAGCTTTCTTT

D: TRBD1
size: -
J: TRBJ1-1
V: TRBV19
CDR3: CASRQGAEAFF
DNA: TGTGCCAGCCGACAGGGGGCTGAAGCTTTCTTT

D: -
size: -
J: TRBJ1-3
V: TRBV11-2
CDR3: CASSLDGRRGLSGNTIYF
DNA: TGTGCCAGCAGCTTAGATGGAAGGAGGGGCCTCTCTGGAAACACCATATATTTT

D: -
size: -
J: TRBJ2-3
V: TRBV24-1
CDR3: CATLGAGLDTQYF
DNA: TGTGCCACCCTAGGGGCAGGGCTAGATACGCAGTATTTT

D: TRBD2
size: once
J: TRBJ2-2
V: TRBV28
CDR3: CASRSSHSGGGSTGELFF
DNA: TGTGCCAGCAGATCTTCCCATAGCGGGGGAGGTAGCACCGGGGAGCTGTTTTTT

D: TRBD1
size: once
J: TRBJ2-3
V: TRBV6-6
CDR3: CASNDGQGKADTQYF
DNA: TGTGCCAGCAATGACGGACAGGGAAAGGCAGATACGCAGTATTTT

D: TRBD1
size: -
J: TRBJ2-7
V: TRBV5-4
CDR3: CASSPSQGVVYEQYF
DNA: TGTGCCAGCAGCCCGTCCCAGGGGGTGGTCTACGAGCAGTACTTC

D: -
size: -
J: TRBJ1-1
V: TRBV6-1
CDR3: CASSEWTEAFF
DNA: TGTGCCAGCAGTGAGTGGACAGAAGCTTTCTTT